Presented here are 29 T cell receptor beta chains from one specimen sequenced in a study of T cells after yellow fever vaccination. TCRdb reanalysed the 5' RACE reads using MiXCR and keeps one entry per CDR3 protein. The sample yields about 340,000 distinct CDR3 sequences, 8.7% seen once. Source: PBMCs, taken on the day of the first yellow fever vaccination. The source is a man between 18 and 29 years old who received the YFV17D yellow fever vaccine.

This clonotype was detected only a few times. The chain combines TRBV18 with TRBJ1-1; D perhaps matches TRBD1 (5 bases). V shed 1 base and J shed 0 bases, with 9 bases lying between them. The germline CDR1 and CDR2 sequences are KGHSH and LQKENI. CDR3 size: 15 residues. CDR3 sequence reads: CASSPQGFLNTEAFF. The CDR3 DNA reads TGTGCCAGCTCACCACAGGGGTTCTTGAACACTGAAGCTTTCTTT.

This clonotype was detected many times. This chain connects TRBV12-3 or TRBV12-4 to TRBJ1-5; maybe TRBD1 (6 bases). V lost 6 bases, J lost 3 bases, and 12 bases lay in between. The CDR3 contains 14 residues. In DNA form, the CDR3 reads TGTGCCAGCAGCGTCGGACAGTTCAATCAGCCCCAGCATTTT. It codes for CASSVGQFNQPQHF.

This clonotype was detected many times. The chain carries TRBV6-2 or TRBV6-3 and TRBJ2-1; the match to TRBD2 covers 15 bases. CDR1 and CDR2 from the germline V gene are MNHEY and SVGEGT. The CDR3 sequence is 17 residues long. Trimming took 8 bases from V and 0 from J; bases not matched to a gene: 5. The chain's CDR3 is CASSGTSGGSSYNEQFF. The CDR3 region has the DNA TGTGCCAGCTCCGGGACTAGCGGGGGGAGCTCCTACAATGAGCAGTTCTTC.

The V and J genes are TRBV5-8 and TRBJ1-5, with no clear D. CDR3 length equals 15 residues. CDR1 is SGHTS, CDR2 YDEGEE, per germline. The V end was cut by 0 bases, the J end by 12 bases, with 19 bases between. The CDR3 protein is CASSLAVFQAGIQHF. The CDR3 coding sequence is TGTGCCAGCAGCTTGGCAGTTTTTCAGGCGGGGATCCAGCATTTT.

This clonotype appeared many times. The V call is TRBV28, the J call TRBJ1-1, with D uncertain. This CDR3 comprises 16 residues. V was pared by 3 bases and J by 1 base, with 15 bases between. Germline V gives CDR1 MDHEN, CDR2 SYDVKM. CDR3 residues: CASSFQYSNPNTEAFF. The DNA for the CDR3 is TGTGCCAGCAGTTTTCAGTACTCCAACCCGAACACTGAAGCTTTCTTT.

The chain joins TRBV7-9 to TRBJ1-1, with D perhaps matching TRBD1 (6 bases). Germline V lookup: CDR1 SEHNR, CDR2 FQNEAQ (reference sequence). Trimming shortened V by 4 bases and J by 4 bases, and 16 bases separated the two germline ends. The CDR3 contains 15 residues. The CDR3 DNA reads TGTGCCAGCAGCTACCGGGGGGGGGCGGGCACTGAAGCTTTCTTT. This codes for CASSYRGGAGTEAFF.

This clonotype was counted only a few times. The rearrangement joins TRBV7-3 to TRBJ2-1; 8 bases align to TRBD2. V lost 5 bases, J lost 0 bases, and 6 bases stayed unmatched. Per germline, CDR1 SGHTA and CDR2 FQGTGA. CDR3 length equals 16 residues. In DNA form, the CDR3 reads TGTGCCAGCAGCCCCGGGCGGGGGGCCTCCTACAATGAGCAGTTCTTC. Encoded protein: CASSPGRGASYNEQFF.

The chain carries TRBV7-9 and TRBJ1-5, with 10 bases matching TRBD1. Looked up from germline, CDR1 is SEHNR and CDR2 is FQNEAQ (reference sequence). This CDR3 is built from 16 residues. V lost 10 bases and J lost 5; bases outside the gene matches: 14. CDR3 sequence: CATGGQGTSYHQPQHF. CDR3 sequence (DNA): TGTGCCACGGGGGGACAGGGGACTTCCTACCATCAGCCCCAGCATTTT.

This clonotype was picked up a small number of times. The V and J genes are TRBV4-3 and TRBJ2-7; 14 nucleotides align to TRBD2. Trimming at V came to 4 bases and at J to 5 bases, leaving 16 bases not matched to a gene. CDR3 length: 19 residues. The germline V gene has CDR1 LGHNA and CDR2 YSLEER. In DNA form, the CDR3 reads TGCGCCAGCAGCCCAGCCGCCGGGACTAGCGGGGGTACAACCGACGAGCAGTACTTC. Translated, it gives CASSPAAGTSGGTTDEQYF.

The chain joins TRBV20-1 to TRBJ2-2; a possible D gene is TRBD1 (6 bases). This CDR3 has 15 amino acids. The germline CDR1 and CDR2 sequences are DFQATT and SNEGSKA (reference sequence). The V and J ends lost 5 bases and 7 bases respectively, with 20 bases between them. For the CDR3, the DNA is TGCAGTGCTTTAGTGCCTGGGGGCGGGTTCGGGGAGCTGTTTTTT. Translation gives CSALVPGGGFGELFF.

This clonotype was counted ten times or more. This chain links TRBV2 with TRBJ2-3, with D maybe TRBD2 (6 bases). CDR1 SNHLY and CDR2 FYNNEI come from the germline V gene. This CDR3 has 16 amino acids. V was trimmed by 1 base and J by 0 bases, leaving 11 bases between them. Written as DNA, the CDR3 is TGTGCCAGCAGTGAAGGACGGGGGTCAAGCACAGATACGCAGTATTTT. Translating gives CASSEGRGSSTDTQYF. The full variable domain, in which reference TRBV2 and TRBJ2-3 provide the parts outside the CDR3, is EPEVTQTPSHQVTQMGQEVILRCVPISNHLYFYWYRQILGQKVEFLVSFYNNEISEKSEIFDDQFSVERPDGSNFTLKIRSTKLEDSAMYFCASSEGRGSSTDTQYFGPGTRLTVL.

Many counts were recorded for this clonotype. CDR3 sequence: CASSLTWRSNIQYF. The DNA for the CDR3 is TGTGCCAGCAGCTTAACATGGCGGTCGAACATTCAGTACTTC. The chain links TRBV7-9 to TRBJ2-4, with no clear D. CDR3 length equals 14 residues. Germline CDR1 SEHNR, CDR2 FQNEAQ (reference sequence). V lost 2 bases and J lost 7, with 12 bases in between.

This clonotype was detected a few times. V and J are TRBV5-1 and TRBJ2-3; TRBD2 matches at 11 bases. Germline V lookup: CDR1 SGHRS, CDR2 YFSETQ. This CDR3 spans 16 amino acids. V was clipped by 0 bases and J by 3 bases; unmatched bases: 3. The CDR3 region has the DNA TGCGCCAGCAGCTTGGTTCCTAGCGGGGGGACAGATACGCAGTATTTT. Amino acids: CASSLVPSGGTDTQYF.

The CDR3, as DNA: TGTGCCAGCAGCGTCGGACGGCTAGCCAAAAACATTCAGTACTTC. Protein sequence: CASSVGRLAKNIQYF. The rearrangement links TRBV7-2 to TRBJ2-4; D unresolved. V was pared by 5 bases and J by 0 bases, with 11 bases between. The V gene's germline CDR1 is SGHTA and CDR2 FQGNSA. This CDR3 is built from 15 residues.

The chain employs TRBV19 and TRBJ1-1, with 7 positions matching TRBD1. The CDR3 is 13 amino acids. With V trimmed by 5 bases and J by 8 bases, 8 bases remained unmatched. Germline V CDR1 and CDR2: LNHDA, SQIVND (reference sequence). The CDR3 protein is CASSATGVEEAFF. DNA for the CDR3: TGTGCCAGTAGTGCAACAGGGGTGGAGGAAGCTTTCTTT.

The V call is TRBV7-2, the J call TRBJ2-2; 8 bases are a match to TRBD1. The length of the CDR3 is 15 residues. V lost 5 bases and J lost 3; bases outside the gene matches: 5. Germline V gene sequence: CDR1 SGHTA, CDR2 FQGNSA. DNA of the CDR3: TGTGCCAGCAGCCTCAGGGGGCCGGACACCGGGGAGCTGTTTTTT. Protein sequence: CASSLRGPDTGELFF.

This clonotype was detected many times. The rearrangement links TRBV18 to TRBJ1-1; TRBD1 is a possible D gene (5 bases). V was clipped by 2 bases and J by 3 bases, with 10 bases between them. The CDR3 is made up of 14 amino acids. Per germline, CDR1 KGHSH and CDR2 LQKENI. CDR3 residues: CASSPMGGDTEAFF. The CDR3 region has the DNA TGTGCCAGCTCACCAATGGGGGGGGACACTGAAGCTTTCTTT.

The table lists this clonotype with a count of one. The chain employs TRBV6-2 or TRBV6-3 and TRBJ2-7; TRBD2 agrees at 8 bases. V gave up 4 bases and J gave up 7 bases; unmatched junction bases: 15. The CDR3 length is 16 residues. Germline CDR1 and CDR2: MNHEY and SVGEGT. The CDR3 DNA reads as TGTGCCAGCAGTTGGAATCCGCTAAGGACTAGCTCGGAGCAGTACTTC. Its protein product is CASSWNPLRTSSEQYF.

The V gene is TRBV4-3, the J gene TRBJ1-1; D call uncertain. Trimming shortened V by 0 bases and J by 2 bases, and 10 bases separated the two germline ends. The CDR3 length is 15 residues. Looked up from germline, CDR1 is LGHNA and CDR2 is YSLEER. As DNA, the CDR3 is TGCGCCAGCAGCCAAGAGGTACGGTCCAACACTGAAGCTTTCTTT. Translated: CASSQEVRSNTEAFF.

In this sample, this clonotype turned up a few times. The chain is built from TRBV4-1 and TRBJ1-1; D unresolved. This CDR3 contains 20 residues. CDR1 is MGHRA and CDR2 is YSYEKL in the germline V gene. V was pared by 3 bases and J by 1 base, with 27 bases between. The CDR3 nucleotides are TGCGCCAGCAGCCAGGCCGTGGCCCAGATCTTCCTAATTCCGAACACTGAAGCTTTCTTT. Translation: CASSQAVAQIFLIPNTEAFF.

The chain employs TRBV5-1 and TRBJ2-3, with TRBD1 identical over 7 bases. The ends lost 0 bases at V and 2 bases at J; junction bases unmatched: 6. Per germline, CDR1 SGHRS and CDR2 YFSETQ. The CDR3 runs 16 residues. CDR3 sequence reads: CASSLGTGWLTDTQYF. In DNA form, the CDR3 reads TGCGCCAGCAGCTTGGGGACAGGCTGGCTCACAGATACGCAGTATTTT.

In its sample, this clonotype was seen a few times. The V and J genes are TRBV7-3 and TRBJ2-2, with 8 bases matching TRBD2. The CDR3 has 17 residues. The V gene end was trimmed by 0 bases and the J gene end by 5 bases; junction bases not matched to a gene: 8. Germline V lookup: CDR1 SGHTA, CDR2 FQGTGA. The CDR3 DNA sequence: TGTGCCAGCAGCTTAACTTACAGCGGGGGACGAACCGGGGAGCTGTTTTTT. It yields the protein CASSLTYSGGRTGELFF.

The CDR3 spells CASSQERTQPQHF. The CDR3 bases are TGTGCCAGCAGCCAAGAAAGGACTCAGCCCCAGCATTTT. This rearrangement joins TRBV4-2 to TRBJ1-5; no definite D call. The CDR3 runs to 13 residues. Trimming took 0 bases from V and 6 from J, leaving 6 bases between them. CDR1 is LGHNA and CDR2 is YNFKEQ in the germline V gene.

This clonotype was counted a few times. The CDR3 nucleotides are TGTGCCAGCAGCTTTCGCGGGACAACAACAGATACGCAGTATTTT. This encodes CASSFRGTTTDTQYF. The rearrangement links TRBV7-2 to TRBJ2-3; either TRBD1 or TRBD2 may supply D (6 bases each). V was pared by 3 bases and J by 3 bases, with 13 bases between. The CDR3 is made up of 15 amino acids. Germline V gene data show CDR1 as SGHTA and CDR2 as FQGNSA.

The chain carries TRBV20-1 and TRBJ2-4; the D call may be TRBD1 or TRBD2 (5 bases each). CDR1 and CDR2 (germline): DFQATT, SNEGSKA (reference sequence). V was shortened by 5 bases and J by 0 bases, with 17 bases between the two germline ends. The CDR3 loop spans 16 amino acids. CDR3 nucleotide sequence: TGCAGTGCTTATGAAACGCCGGGGCTAGCCAAAAACATTCAGTACTTC. It yields the protein CSAYETPGLAKNIQYF.

Ten or more counts support this clonotype. The chain combines TRBV7-3 with TRBJ1-6; D not resolved. V lost 6 bases, J lost 7 bases, and 10 bases lay in between. This CDR3 is built from 13 residues. Germline V gene sequence: CDR1 SGHTA, CDR2 FQGTGA. Here the CDR3 reads CASRRSGNSPLHF. In DNA form, the CDR3 reads TGTGCCAGCAGGCGCAGTGGGAATTCACCCCTCCACTTT.

This clonotype was observed a handful of times. The chain is built from TRBV5-1 and TRBJ1-3, with 7 bases aligning to TRBD1. CDR1 and CDR2 from the germline V gene are SGHRS and YFSETQ. This CDR3 is 15 amino acids long. V shed 9 bases and J 4 bases; nucleotides not matched to a gene: 13. CDR3 sequence (DNA): TGCGCCACCCGCGAAGCACAGGGGACAGGAAACACCATATATTTT. Amino acid sequence: CATREAQGTGNTIYF.

This clonotype has a handful of counts. V is TRBV5-6 and J is TRBJ2-7; 7 nucleotides match TRBD1. Germline CDR1 is SGHDT and CDR2 is YYEEEE. The CDR3 contains 15 residues. Trimming cost V 7 bases and J 2 bases; bases outside gene matches: 12. This chain's CDR3 is CASGRIDRATYEQYF. The CDR3 DNA is TGTGCCAGCGGAAGAATCGACAGGGCCACCTACGAGCAGTACTTC.

CDR3 protein: CAIRRDSYEQYF. The CDR3 DNA sequence: TGTGCCATCAGACGGGACTCCTACGAGCAGTACTTC. The chain carries TRBV10-3 and TRBJ2-7, with D possibly being TRBD2 (5 bases). Looked up from germline, CDR1 is ENHRY and CDR2 is SYGVKD. CDR3 size: 12 residues. V was pared by 6 bases and J by 0 bases, with 6 bases between.